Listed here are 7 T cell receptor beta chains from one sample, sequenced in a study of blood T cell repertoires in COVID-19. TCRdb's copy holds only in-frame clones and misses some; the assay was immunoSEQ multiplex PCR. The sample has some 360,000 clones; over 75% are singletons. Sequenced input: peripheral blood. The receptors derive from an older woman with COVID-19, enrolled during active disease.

The CDR3 is CASSLGQRETQYF. The CDR3 DNA reads TGTGCCAGCAGTTTGGGTCAGAGGGAGACCCAGTACTTC. The V gene is TRBV27, the J gene TRBJ2-5, with D unclear. The V end lost 3 bases, the J end lost 5 bases, and 10 bases lay between the germline ends. Looked up from germline, CDR1 is MNHEY and CDR2 is SMNVEV (reference sequence). The CDR3 is made up of 13 amino acids.

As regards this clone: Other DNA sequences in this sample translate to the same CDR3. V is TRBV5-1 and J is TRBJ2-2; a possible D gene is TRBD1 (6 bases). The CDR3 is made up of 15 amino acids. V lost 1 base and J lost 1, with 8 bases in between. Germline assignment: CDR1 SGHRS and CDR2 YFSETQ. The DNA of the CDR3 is TGCGCCAGCAGCTTGTTGGGACAGAACACCGGGGAGCTGTTTTTT. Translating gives CASSLLGQNTGELFF.

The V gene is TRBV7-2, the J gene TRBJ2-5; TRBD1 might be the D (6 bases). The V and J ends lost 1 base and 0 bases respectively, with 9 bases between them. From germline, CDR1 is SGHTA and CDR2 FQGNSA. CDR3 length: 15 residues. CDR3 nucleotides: TGTGCCAGCAGCTTAGTGGGGGCCTACCAAGAGACCCAGTACTTC. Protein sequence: CASSLVGAYQETQYF.

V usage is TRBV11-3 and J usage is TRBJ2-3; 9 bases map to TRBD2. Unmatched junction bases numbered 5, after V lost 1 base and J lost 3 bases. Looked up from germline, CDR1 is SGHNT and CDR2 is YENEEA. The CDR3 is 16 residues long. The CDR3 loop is CASSLGSAGGTDTQYF. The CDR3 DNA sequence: TGTGCCAGCAGCTTAGGATCGGCGGGGGGGACAGATACGCAGTATTTT.

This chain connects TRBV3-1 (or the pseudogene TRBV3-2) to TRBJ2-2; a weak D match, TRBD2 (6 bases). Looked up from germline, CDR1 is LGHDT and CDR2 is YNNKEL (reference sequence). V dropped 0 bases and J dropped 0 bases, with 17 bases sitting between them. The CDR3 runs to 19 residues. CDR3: CASSQDRAGKRANTGELFF. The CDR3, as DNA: TGTGCCAGCAGCCAAGATCGGGCGGGGAAGCGCGCGAACACCGGGGAGCTGTTTTTT.

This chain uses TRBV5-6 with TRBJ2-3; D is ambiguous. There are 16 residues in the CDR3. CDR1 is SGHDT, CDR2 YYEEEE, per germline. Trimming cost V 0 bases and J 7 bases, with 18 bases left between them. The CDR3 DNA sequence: TGTGCCAGCAGCTTGGCGAAAGCGTTTCGCACGAATACGCAGTATTTT. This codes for CASSLAKAFRTNTQYF.

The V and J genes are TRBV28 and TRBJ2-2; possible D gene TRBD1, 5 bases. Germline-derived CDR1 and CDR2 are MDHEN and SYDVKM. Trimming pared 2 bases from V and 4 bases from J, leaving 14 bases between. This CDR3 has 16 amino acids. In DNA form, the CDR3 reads TGTGCCAGCAGTTTAAGGGCCAGGGTCGGCACCGGGGAGCTGTTTTTT. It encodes CASSLRARVGTGELFF.